This entry describes one TCR beta chain. The source of the sample is a study of cytomegalovirus exposure and HLA in healthy donors. 60 Vbeta and 13 Jbeta primers were used in PCR. Some clones are missing from TCRdb's copy, which holds only in-frame ones; the method was immunoSEQ multiplex PCR. The data show under 150,000 clones, roughly four fifths seen once. Unmatched junction bases numbered 13, after V lost 3 bases and J lost 7 bases. The germline CDR1 and CDR2 sequences are SGHNT and YYREEE (reference sequence). This CDR3 comprises 16 residues. Sequenced input: PBMCs. The genes are TRBV5-4 and TRBJ2-5; 9 bases are shared with TRBD2. This TCR came from a male donor in good health and CMV-seronegative. CDR3 nucleotide sequence: TGTGCCAGCAGCTCACCTAGCGGGACACCCCTGGGGACCCAGTACTTC. The encoded protein is CASSSPSGTPLGTQYF.